The T cell receptor (beta chain) under discussion was sequenced for a study of spatial heterogeneity in lung cancer (dated by TCRdb to the late 2010s). At the level of the whole study: Beta-chain transcripts were consistently detected in greater numbers than alpha-chain transcripts, which likely reflected higher beta-chain transcript abundance. In the raw uncorrected reads, each unique combination of TCR and UMI appeared more than ten times on average. The study quantitatively compared TCR alpha and beta repertoires across multiple tumor regions, matched nontumor lung and blood in non-small cell lung cancer. Nonsynonymous mutation counts, determined by whole-exome sequencing of tumor tissue, were related to TCR repertoire features. Both alpha and beta chains were TCR-sequenced in around 230 tumor regions, roughly 70 matched nontumor lung samples and some 50 PBMC samples obtained at surgery.

Of note for this clonotype: Its specific antigen is unknown. Base qualities are not at hand, and no much larger clone is one base apart.

The time point label for this specimen denotes: sample taken at primary tumor resection. Samples were obtained from 70 to 85 patients with early-stage, untreated non-small cell lung cancer from the lung TRACERx cohort. For TCR sequencing, whole RNA was extracted from tumor and nontumor lung tissue, or from cryopreserved PBMC samples, and no cell sorting was done. A patient was chosen for TCR sequencing only when enough RNA was available from at least two tumor regions. The library was made by 5' RACE. Sequenced using a NextSeq 500. The TCR library protocol attached a unique molecular identifier to each TCR cDNA molecule to allow correction of PCR and sequencing errors. Processing in the source paper ran as follows. Decombinator tools were used for TCR identification, UMI-based error correction and CDR3 extraction. Expanded TCRs were defined as those above a frequency of 2 per 1,000, corresponding to the top 1% of the tumor frequency distribution. Renyi diversity was computed with the R vegan package after each repertoire had been subsampled 100 times to 5,000 TCRs. To build CDR3 similarity networks, amino acid triplet string-kernel similarity was used, and CDR3s were connected when their pairwise similarity was above 0.82. Clones were called with MiXCR by TCRdb after fastp trimmed the public reads at Q25, and only in-frame beta chains were retained. Rows are unified per CDR3 protein, each entry keeping the most common DNA and genes. The V and J calls come from TCRdb's annotation, not from the publication. The sample table contains thousands of distinct CDR3 sequences; only one count was recorded for 4% to 5% of them. Over 25% of the sample is held by the ten biggest clonotypes.

Broad study findings and their caveats: Confirming at a functional level the hypothesis that regional TCRs recognize regional mutations was considered to require additional single-cell paired TCR alpha and beta sequencing. Ubiquitous expanded tumor TCRs showed up in blood more often at tumor resection than at routine follow-up.

This TCR was sampled from a male donor with early-stage non-small cell lung cancer. Sequences were derived from PBMCs, sampled at surgery.

CDR3 loop: CASSTRLANTGELFF. DNA sequence: TGCGCCAGCAGCACCAGGCTCGCGAACACCGGGGAGCTGTTTTTT. The chain is made from TRBV5-1 and TRBJ2-2, with the D gene call left open. From the cysteine through the phenylalanine, the CDR3 covers 15 amino acids. The kept DNA is CDR3 alone, 45 bases in frame from the first base. Deletion took 4 bases off V and 0 bases off J, with a span of 10 bases between the germline ends. CDR1 SGHRS and CDR2 YFSETQ were looked up in the germline V gene.